This T cell receptor beta chain was identified during a study of early T cells in non-severe SARS-CoV-2 infection. Background on the study: Alpha and beta chains were unpaired, from unsorted whole-blood bulk RNA.

V was trimmed by 8 bases and J by 3 bases, leaving 17 bases between them. Germline CDR1 and CDR2: SEHNR and FQNEAQ (reference sequence). This CDR3 region has 15 residues. In the library, individual cDNA molecules carried attached unique molecular identifiers. TCRdb itself ran the 5' RACE reads through MiXCR, one entry per CDR3 protein. Of tens of thousands of distinct CDR3 sequences in the sample, 12% were seen once. This clonotype came up a few times. The source material was whole blood. V usage is TRBV7-9 and J usage is TRBJ1-3; D may be TRBD1 (6 bases). This clonotype was obtained from an adult who was a healthcare worker with PCR-confirmed SARS-CoV-2 infection or an uninfected control (not recorded which). The CDR3 loop reads CASLLGGGGGNTIYF. In nucleotides, the CDR3 is TGTGCCAGCCTCCTAGGGGGAGGAGGTGGAAACACCATATATTTT.